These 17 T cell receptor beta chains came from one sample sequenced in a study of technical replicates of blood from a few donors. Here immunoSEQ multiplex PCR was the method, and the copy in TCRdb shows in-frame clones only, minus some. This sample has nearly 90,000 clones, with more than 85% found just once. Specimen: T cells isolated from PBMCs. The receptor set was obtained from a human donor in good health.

CDR3 bases: TGTGCCAGCAGCTTAGGTCCCGGGGTACCCTACTCTGGGGCCAACGTCCTGACTTTC. It is translated as CASSLGPGVPYSGANVLTF. The rearrangement uses TRBV11-2 and TRBJ2-6; maybe TRBD2 (5 bases). V lost 1 base and J 0 bases, leaving 16 bases between the germline ends. The CDR3 has 19 amino acids. Per the germline V gene, CDR1 is SGHAT and CDR2 is FQNNGV.

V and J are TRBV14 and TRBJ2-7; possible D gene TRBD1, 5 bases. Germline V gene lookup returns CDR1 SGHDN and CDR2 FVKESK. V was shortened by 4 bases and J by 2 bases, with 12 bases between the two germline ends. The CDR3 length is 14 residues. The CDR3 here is CASSLQGPPYEQYF. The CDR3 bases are TGTGCCAGCAGCCTGCAGGGTCCGCCCTACGAGCAGTACTTC. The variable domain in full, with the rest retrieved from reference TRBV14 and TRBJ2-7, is EAGVTQFPSHSVIEKGQTVTLRCDPISGHDNLYWYRRVMGKEIKFLLHFVKESKQDESGMPNNRFLAERTGGTYSTLKVQPAELEDSGVYFCASSLQGPPYEQYFGPGTRLTVT.

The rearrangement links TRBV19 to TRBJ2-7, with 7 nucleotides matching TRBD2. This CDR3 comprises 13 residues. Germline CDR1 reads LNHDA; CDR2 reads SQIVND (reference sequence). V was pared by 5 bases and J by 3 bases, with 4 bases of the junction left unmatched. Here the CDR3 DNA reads TGTGCCAGTAGTTTAGGACTAGGCTACGAGCAGTACTTC. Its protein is CASSLGLGYEQYF.

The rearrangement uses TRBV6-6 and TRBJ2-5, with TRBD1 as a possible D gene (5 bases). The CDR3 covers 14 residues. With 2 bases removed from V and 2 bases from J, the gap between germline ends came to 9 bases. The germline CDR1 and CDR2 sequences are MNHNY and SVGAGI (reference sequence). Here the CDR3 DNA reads TGTGCCAGCAGTTACAGGGGTGGGCAAGAGACCCAGTACTTC. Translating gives CASSYRGGQETQYF.

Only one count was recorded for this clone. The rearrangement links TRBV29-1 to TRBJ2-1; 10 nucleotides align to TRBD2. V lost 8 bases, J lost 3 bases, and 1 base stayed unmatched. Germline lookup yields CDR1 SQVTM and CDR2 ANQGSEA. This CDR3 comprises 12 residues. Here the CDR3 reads CSRTSGYNEQFF. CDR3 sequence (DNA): TGCAGCCGGACTAGCGGCTACAATGAGCAGTTCTTC.

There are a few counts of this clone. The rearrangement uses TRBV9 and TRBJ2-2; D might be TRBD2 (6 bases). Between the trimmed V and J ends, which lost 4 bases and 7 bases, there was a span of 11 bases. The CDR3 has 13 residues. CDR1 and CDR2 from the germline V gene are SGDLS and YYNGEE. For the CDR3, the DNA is TGTGCCAGCAGCCCTCGGGGGTTCGGGGAGCTGTTTTTT. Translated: CASSPRGFGELFF. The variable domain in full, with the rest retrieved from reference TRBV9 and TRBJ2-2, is DSGVTQTPKHLITATGQRVTLRCSPRSGDLSVYWYQQSLDQGLQFLIQYYNGEERAKGNILERFSAQQFPDLHSELNLSSLELGDSALYFCASSPRGFGELFFGEGSRLTVL.

The CDR3 nucleotides are TGTGCCAGCAGTCCGAGCCGTGAAGCTTTCTTT. Its protein is CASSPSREAFF. The J gene is TRBJ1-1, the V gene TRBV7-2; D is unclear. The germline CDR1 and CDR2 sequences are SGHTA and FQGNSA. V lost 6 bases to trimming and J lost 7 bases, with 9 bases between them. The CDR3 extends over 11 amino acids.

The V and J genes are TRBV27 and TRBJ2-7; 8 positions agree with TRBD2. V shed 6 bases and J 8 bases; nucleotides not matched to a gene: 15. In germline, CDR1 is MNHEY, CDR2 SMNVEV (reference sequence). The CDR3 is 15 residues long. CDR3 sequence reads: CASSSLGGARDKQYF. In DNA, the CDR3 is TGTGCCAGCAGCTCTCTCGGGGGGGCCCGAGATAAGCAGTACTTC.

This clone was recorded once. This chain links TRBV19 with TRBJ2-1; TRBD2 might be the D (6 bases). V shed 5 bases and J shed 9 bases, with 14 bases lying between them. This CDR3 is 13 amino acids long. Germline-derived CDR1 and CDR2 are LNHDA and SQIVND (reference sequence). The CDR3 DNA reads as TGTGCCAGTAGTTCGACGTGGGACTCTGAGCAGTTCTTC. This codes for CASSSTWDSEQFF.

The CDR3 is CASSSGVTQETQYF. The CDR3, as DNA: TGTGCCAGCAGTTCGGGAGTGACACAAGAGACCCAGTACTTC. V gene TRBV6-5 combines with J gene TRBJ2-5; TRBD2 is a possible D gene (6 bases). The V end lost 4 bases, the J end lost 2 bases, and 11 bases lay between the germline ends. Germline V lookup: CDR1 MNHEY, CDR2 SVGAGI. The CDR3 consists of 14 residues.

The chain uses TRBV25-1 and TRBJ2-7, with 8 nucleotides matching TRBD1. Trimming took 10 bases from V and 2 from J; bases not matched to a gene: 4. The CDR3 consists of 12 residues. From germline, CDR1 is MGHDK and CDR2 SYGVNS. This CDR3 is CATGQGTYEQYF. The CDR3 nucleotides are TGTGCCACAGGACAGGGAACCTACGAGCAGTACTTC.

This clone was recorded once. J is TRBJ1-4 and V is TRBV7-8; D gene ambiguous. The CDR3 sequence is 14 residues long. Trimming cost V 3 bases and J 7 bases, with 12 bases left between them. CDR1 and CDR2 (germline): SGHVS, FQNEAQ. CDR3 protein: CASSLRNGVEKLFF. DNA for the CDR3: TGTGCCAGCAGCTTGAGGAACGGGGTTGAAAAACTGTTTTTT.

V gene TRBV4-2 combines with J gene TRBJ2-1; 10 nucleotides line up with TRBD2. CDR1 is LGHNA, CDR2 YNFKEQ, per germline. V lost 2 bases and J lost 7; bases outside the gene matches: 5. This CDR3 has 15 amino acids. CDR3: CASSQLAGEVNEQFF. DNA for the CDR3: TGTGCCAGCAGCCAACTAGCGGGAGAGGTGAATGAGCAGTTCTTC.

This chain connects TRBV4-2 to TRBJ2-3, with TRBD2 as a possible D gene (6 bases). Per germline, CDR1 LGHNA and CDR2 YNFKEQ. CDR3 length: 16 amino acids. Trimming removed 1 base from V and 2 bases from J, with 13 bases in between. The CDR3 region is CASSQVDSGYTDTQYF. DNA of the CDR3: TGTGCCAGCAGCCAAGTTGATAGCGGCTACACAGATACGCAGTATTTT.

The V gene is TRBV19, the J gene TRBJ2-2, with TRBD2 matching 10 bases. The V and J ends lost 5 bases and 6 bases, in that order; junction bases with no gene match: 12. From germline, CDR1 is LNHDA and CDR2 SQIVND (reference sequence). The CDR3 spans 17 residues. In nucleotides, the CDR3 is TGTGCCAGTAGTCTTCTAGCGGGCGGGACTAGCGCCGGGGAGCTGTTTTTT. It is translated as CASSLLAGGTSAGELFF.

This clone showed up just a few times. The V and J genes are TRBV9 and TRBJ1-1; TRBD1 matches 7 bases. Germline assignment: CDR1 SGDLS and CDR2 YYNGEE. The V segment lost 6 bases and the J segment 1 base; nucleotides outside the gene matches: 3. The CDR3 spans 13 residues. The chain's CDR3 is CASKGTENTEAFF. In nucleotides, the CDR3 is TGTGCCAGCAAAGGGACAGAGAACACTGAAGCTTTCTTT.

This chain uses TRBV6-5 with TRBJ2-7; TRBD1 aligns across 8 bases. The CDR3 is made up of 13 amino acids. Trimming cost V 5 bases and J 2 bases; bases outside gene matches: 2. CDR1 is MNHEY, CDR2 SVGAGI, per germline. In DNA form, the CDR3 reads TGTGCCAGCAGTAGGACAGGGACCTACGAGCAGTACTTC. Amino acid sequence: CASSRTGTYEQYF.